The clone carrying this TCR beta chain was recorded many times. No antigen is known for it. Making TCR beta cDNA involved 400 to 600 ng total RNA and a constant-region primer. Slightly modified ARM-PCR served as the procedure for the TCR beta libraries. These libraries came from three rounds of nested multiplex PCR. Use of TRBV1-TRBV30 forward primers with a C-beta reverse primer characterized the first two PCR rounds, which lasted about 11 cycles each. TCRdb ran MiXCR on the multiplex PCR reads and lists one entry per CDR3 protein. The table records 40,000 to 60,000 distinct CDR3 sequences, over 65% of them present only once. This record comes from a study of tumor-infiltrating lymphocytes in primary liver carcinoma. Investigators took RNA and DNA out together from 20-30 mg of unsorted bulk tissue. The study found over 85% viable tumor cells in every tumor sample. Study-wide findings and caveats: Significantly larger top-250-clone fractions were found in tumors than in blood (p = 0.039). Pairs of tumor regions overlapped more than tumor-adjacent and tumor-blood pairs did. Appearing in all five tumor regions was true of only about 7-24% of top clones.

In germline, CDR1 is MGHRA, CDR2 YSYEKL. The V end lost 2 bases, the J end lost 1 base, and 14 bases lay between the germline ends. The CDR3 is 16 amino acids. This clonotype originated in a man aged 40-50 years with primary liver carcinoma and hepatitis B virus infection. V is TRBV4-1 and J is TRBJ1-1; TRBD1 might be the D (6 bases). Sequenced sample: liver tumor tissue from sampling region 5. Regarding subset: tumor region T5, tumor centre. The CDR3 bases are TGCGCCAGCAGCCAAAGGGGGGGCAGTAAGAACACTGAAGCTTTCTTT. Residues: CASSQRGGSKNTEAFF.